Presented here are 20 T cell receptor beta chains from one specimen sequenced in a study of shared T cell receptors in the human thymus. Produced via immunoSEQ multiplex PCR; TCRdb's table is partial and in-frame only. The data show hundreds of thousands of clones, 80% to 90% seen once. The data also belong to a second study, concerning human thymus T cells.

Sequenced material: thymocytes. The receptors originated from a boy in the first two years of life with a congenital heart defect.

The rearrangement joins TRBV4-3 to TRBJ2-3; 12 nucleotides match TRBD2. Trimming removed 3 bases from V and 6 bases from J; junction bases left unmatched: 13. The CDR3 has 18 amino acids. Per the germline V gene, CDR1 is LGHNA and CDR2 is YSLEER. The CDR3 loop is CASSHLPSGGELPDTQYF. CDR3 DNA: TGCGCCAGCAGCCACCTACCTAGCGGGGGGGAATTACCGGATACGCAGTATTTT.

The chain uses TRBV28 and TRBJ1-5; 7 bases are a match to TRBD1. The CDR3 covers 16 residues. In germline, CDR1 is MDHEN, CDR2 SYDVKM. The V gene end was trimmed by 2 bases and the J gene end by 4 bases; junction bases not matched to a gene: 8. CDR3 nucleotide sequence: TGTGCCAGCAGTTTAGTCGACAGGGTTTGGAATCAGCCCCAGCATTTT. Translation: CASSLVDRVWNQPQHF.

J is TRBJ1-2 and V is TRBV4-3; D is undetermined. V lost 0 bases, J lost 5 bases, and 13 bases lay in between. The CDR3 has 15 amino acids. Germline CDR1 LGHNA, CDR2 YSLEER. CDR3 region: CASSQDERVGYGYTF. The CDR3 coding sequence is TGCGCCAGCAGCCAAGACGAGAGGGTGGGATATGGCTACACCTTC.

This clone was observed a few times. This chain links TRBV6-5 with TRBJ2-7; D is possibly TRBD1 (6 bases). The ends were cut back, 6 bases at V and 5 bases at J, with 11 bases in the middle. The CDR3 loop spans 12 amino acids. Germline values: CDR1 MNHEY, CDR2 SVGAGI. CDR3 bases: TGTGCCAGCAGCCGGGACATGGACGAGCAGTACTTC. Translated, it gives CASSRDMDEQYF.

This chain connects TRBV19 to TRBJ2-7; perhaps TRBD1 as D (6 bases). Germline V CDR1 and CDR2: LNHDA, SQIVND (reference sequence). This CDR3 contains 14 residues. V was pared by 5 bases and J by 1 base, with 12 bases between. The chain's CDR3 is CASSLRTESYEQYF. CDR3 nucleotide sequence: TGTGCCAGTAGTCTCCGGACAGAGTCCTACGAGCAGTACTTC.

This sequence joins TRBV4-3 and TRBJ2-2, with 7 nucleotides matching TRBD2. Unmatched junction bases numbered 9, after V lost 0 bases and J lost 5 bases. This CDR3 is 17 amino acids long. Germline V gene lookup returns CDR1 LGHNA and CDR2 YSLEER. CDR3 in DNA: TGCGCCAGCAGCCAAGAGAACCGCGGGAGTACGACCGGGGAGCTGTTTTTT. It translates to CASSQENRGSTTGELFF.

This clone has just one count. This rearrangement joins TRBV5-4 to TRBJ2-1; D is perhaps TRBD2 (6 bases). Germline lookup yields CDR1 SGHNT and CDR2 YYREEE (reference sequence). Trimming shortened V by 0 bases and J by 5 bases, and 12 bases separated the two germline ends. This CDR3 has 15 residues. Here the CDR3 DNA reads TGTGCCAGCAGCTTGGAAGGCGGGGATCACAATGAGCAGTTCTTC. Encoded protein: CASSLEGGDHNEQFF. The full variable domain, completed using reference TRBV5-4 and TRBJ2-1, is ETGVTQSPTHLIKTRGQQVTLRCSSQSGHNTVSWYQQALGQGPQFIFQYYREEENGRGNFPPRFSGLQFPNYSSELNVNALELDDSALYLCASSLEGGDHNEQFFGPGTRLTVL.

This chain uses TRBV19 with TRBJ1-1; D unclear. This CDR3 has 13 amino acids. Looked up from germline, CDR1 is LNHDA and CDR2 is SQIVND (reference sequence). V was cut by 7 bases and J by 4 bases, with 13 bases left in between. The CDR3 region has the DNA TGTGCCAGTACCGCCGAGGAGGGCACTGAAGCTTTCTTT. This sequence encodes CASTAEEGTEAFF.

This chain joins TRBV13 and TRBJ2-1, with 14 nucleotides matching TRBD2. Germline V lookup: CDR1 PRHDT, CDR2 FYEKMQ (reference sequence). The CDR3 has 15 amino acids. After removal of 5 bases from V and 7 bases from J, the junction contained 4 bases not matched to a gene. The CDR3 sequence is CASSTGLAGGNEQFF. The CDR3, as DNA: TGTGCCAGCAGCACCGGACTAGCGGGGGGTAATGAGCAGTTCTTC.

This chain joins TRBV18 and TRBJ1-2; D not resolved. This CDR3 spans 13 amino acids. Trimming pared 2 bases from V and 4 bases from J, leaving 8 bases between. From germline, CDR1 is KGHSH and CDR2 LQKENI. The chain's CDR3 is CASSPVGSYGYTF. In DNA form, the CDR3 reads TGTGCCAGCTCACCAGTCGGGTCCTATGGCTACACCTTC.

J is TRBJ1-3 and V is TRBV28; a possible D gene is TRBD1 (5 bases). Between the trimmed V and J ends, which lost 4 bases and 1 base, there was a span of 8 bases. CDR3 length: 14 residues. The germline CDR1 and CDR2 sequences are MDHEN and SYDVKM. DNA of the CDR3: TGTGCCAGCAGTTCCAGGGAATCTGGAAACACCATATATTTT. It translates to CASSSRESGNTIYF.

In its sample, this clone was seen a few times. This chain joins TRBV28 and TRBJ1-2, with a weak D call TRBD1 (5 bases). Trimming cost V 5 bases and J 7 bases, with 14 bases left between them. Germline V lookup: CDR1 MDHEN, CDR2 SYDVKM. This CDR3 region has 13 residues. DNA of the CDR3: TGTGCCAGCAGTCCGGGGGGAGGAGGTGGCTACACCTTC. This translates into CASSPGGGGGYTF.

The genes are TRBV4-1 and TRBJ2-1, with 11 bases that match TRBD2. From germline, CDR1 is MGHRA and CDR2 YSYEKL. V dropped 4 bases and J dropped 7; count of bases not matched to a gene: 9. This CDR3 has 16 residues. As DNA, the CDR3 is TGCGCCAGCAGCCTTAGCGGGGGGGCCCCGGATAATGAGCAGTTCTTC. Translating it yields CASSLSGGAPDNEQFF.

The gene calls are TRBV14 and TRBJ2-3; weak D call: TRBD2 (5 bases). The V gene lost 1 base and the J gene lost 6 bases, with 17 bases spanning the gap. There are 16 residues in the CDR3. The germline V gene has CDR1 SGHDN and CDR2 FVKESK. The CDR3 DNA is TGTGCCAGCAGCCAAGTCGAGGGCAGCTCTGTGGATACGCAGTATTTT. The encoded protein is CASSQVEGSSVDTQYF.

V is TRBV9 and J is TRBJ2-3; maybe TRBD2 (7 bases). V lost 0 bases, J lost 0 bases, and 23 bases lay in between. The CDR3 contains 20 residues. Germline CDR1 and CDR2: SGDLS and YYNGEE. The CDR3 protein is CASSVGEGGPFYLSTDTQYF. Written as DNA, the CDR3 is TGTGCCAGCAGCGTAGGGGAGGGGGGCCCCTTTTACCTTAGCACAGATACGCAGTATTTT.

This chain uses TRBV27 with TRBJ2-7; 7 bases line up with TRBD2. V was clipped by 6 bases and J by 7 bases; unmatched bases: 18. Germline CDR1 reads MNHEY; CDR2 reads SMNVEV (reference sequence). This CDR3 has 16 residues. The CDR3 coding sequence is TGTGCCAGCAGCCCCCAGACTAGCAGGAGGGCCAAGGAGCAGTACTTC. Its translation: CASSPQTSRRAKEQYF.

The chain uses TRBV6-1 and TRBJ1-2, with D perhaps TRBD1 (5 bases). Germline V gives CDR1 MNHNS, CDR2 SASEGT. The CDR3 consists of 11 residues. V shed 7 bases and J shed 7 bases, with 10 bases lying between them. CDR3 DNA: TGTGCCAGCACGGGGGTGGGTGGCTACACCTTC. It encodes CASTGVGGYTF.

CDR3 coding DNA: TGTGCCAGCAGCTTGGATCCTGGCAGATACAATGAGCAGTTCTTC. Protein: CASSLDPGRYNEQFF. The V gene is TRBV5-6, the J gene TRBJ2-1; unclear D gene. The CDR3 sequence is 15 residues long. Germline V lookup: CDR1 SGHDT, CDR2 YYEEEE. The ends were cut back, 0 bases at V and 4 bases at J, with 11 bases in the middle.

The V and J genes are TRBV11-2 and TRBJ2-7, with D possibly TRBD2 on 6 matching bases. The CDR3 sequence is 14 residues long. Between the trimmed V and J ends, which lost 3 bases and 2 bases, there was a span of 11 bases. Germline V lookup: CDR1 SGHAT, CDR2 FQNNGV. The CDR3 protein is CASSFGDFTYEQYF. The CDR3 region has the DNA TGTGCCAGCAGCTTTGGGGACTTTACCTACGAGCAGTACTTC.

The chain combines TRBV19 with TRBJ1-2; D is unclear. Germline assignment: CDR1 LNHDA and CDR2 SQIVND (reference sequence). The length of the CDR3 is 12 residues. Trimming took 1 base from V and 6 from J, leaving 6 bases between them. In nucleotides, the CDR3 is TGTGCCAGTAGTATAGGATCAGATGGCTACACCTTC. Translation: CASSIGSDGYTF.